These 30 T cell receptor beta chains were sequenced from one sample in a study of Ad26.COV2.S vaccination and SARS-CoV-2 variants. Treatment here: around 19 received Ad26.COV2.S at low or high dose, single or two shots; about 5 received placebo; per-sample allocation not given. Collection of the samples took place on day 63 after the first injection of vaccine or placebo. Here immunoSEQ multiplex PCR was the method, and the copy in TCRdb shows in-frame clones only, minus some. Found here are around 400,000 clones, more than 80% of them singletons; the top ten hold 9% to 15%. The specimen was peripheral blood, collected in a trial of Ad26.COV2.S vaccine versus placebo. These receptors originate from a person aged 18-65 years who received the Ad26.COV2.S COVID-19 vaccine or a placebo.

This clone was found a few times. This CDR3 reads CASSYSSESEAFF. CDR3 in DNA: TGTGCCAGCAGTTACTCGAGTGAATCTGAAGCTTTCTTT. V usage is TRBV6-5 and J usage is TRBJ1-1; D remains ambiguous. The CDR3 totals 13 residues. CDR1 MNHEY and CDR2 SVGAGI come from the germline V gene. V dropped 0 bases and J dropped 6 bases, with 8 bases sitting between them.

The chain couples TRBV11-2 to TRBJ2-1; 11 bases are a match to TRBD2. J gave up 2 bases and V 7 bases, and 16 bases lay outside the gene matches. Per the germline V gene, CDR1 is SGHAT and CDR2 is FQNNGV. The CDR3 contains 19 residues. The CDR3 spells CASTTPGLAGGVTYNEQFF. The CDR3 DNA follows: TGTGCCAGCACTACCCCGGGGCTAGCGGGAGGTGTGACCTACAATGAGCAGTTCTTC.

This sequence joins TRBV27 and TRBJ1-5; D gene unclear. This CDR3 is built from 14 residues. The germline gives CDR1 MNHEY, CDR2 SMNVEV (reference sequence). The V end lost 5 bases, the J end lost 3 bases, and 11 bases lay between the germline ends. This CDR3 is CASSHSGINQPQHF. The CDR3 region has the DNA TGTGCCAGCAGTCACTCAGGTATCAATCAGCCCCAGCATTTT.

The V and J genes are TRBV10-2 and TRBJ2-3; TRBD1 or TRBD2 may be the D gene (5 bases each). CDR3 length: 15 amino acids. Germline values: CDR1 WSHSY, CDR2 SAAADI. V dropped 2 bases and J dropped 0 bases, with 9 bases sitting between them. The CDR3 bases are TGCGCCAGCAGTGAGACCGGGGCCAGCACAGATACGCAGTATTTT. This gives the protein CASSETGASTDTQYF.

This rearrangement joins TRBV30 to TRBJ2-1; possibly TRBD1 for D (7 bases). Germline loops: CDR1 GTSNPN, CDR2 SVGIG (reference sequence). This CDR3 contains 14 residues. V dropped 3 bases and J dropped 0 bases, with 9 bases sitting between them. The CDR3 DNA sequence: TGTGCCTGGAGCCAGGGGGGCTCCTACAATGAGCAGTTCTTC. It is translated as CAWSQGGSYNEQFF.

The chain recombines TRBV7-9 with TRBJ2-1, with TRBD2 matching over 8 bases. V lost 3 bases and J lost 9; bases outside the gene matches: 7. The CDR3 length is 14 residues. Germline assignment: CDR1 SEHNR and CDR2 FQNEAQ (reference sequence). The CDR3 region has the DNA TGTGCCAGCAGCTTGGCAGAGCGGGAGAGTGAGCAGTTCTTC. It yields the protein CASSLAERESEQFF.

The rearrangement joins TRBV6-1 to TRBJ1-4, with unresolved D. CDR1 and CDR2 from the germline V gene are MNHNS and SASEGT. The CDR3 loop spans 16 amino acids. Trimming left V 4 bases short and J 2 bases short, with 14 bases between. The chain's CDR3 is CASSGRKETTNEKLFF. CDR3 nucleotide sequence: TGTGCCAGCAGTGGTCGGAAGGAAACGACTAATGAAAAACTGTTTTTT.

CDR3 sequence (DNA): TGTGCCAGCAGCTTGTACGCGGGAGGGCCCAATGAGCAGTTCTTC. It is translated as CASSLYAGGPNEQFF. The chain combines TRBV5-8 with TRBJ2-1; 9 bases map to TRBD2. After removal of 1 base from V and 6 bases from J, the junction contained 5 bases not matched to a gene. The CDR3 has 15 residues. Germline lookup yields CDR1 SGHTS and CDR2 YDEGEE.

As DNA, the CDR3 is TGTGCCAGCAGACGTAGCGGGGCCCGGGGGGAGACCCAGTACTTC. It encodes CASRRSGARGETQYF. The V call is TRBV11-2, the J call TRBJ2-5; 8 positions agree with TRBD2. The CDR3 runs to 15 residues. Trimming removed 6 bases from V and 5 bases from J; junction bases left unmatched: 11. Germline assignment: CDR1 SGHAT and CDR2 FQNNGV.

The chain combines TRBV27 with TRBJ2-3, with D perhaps TRBD2 (6 bases). The CDR3 is 15 amino acids. The ends were cut back, 1 base at V and 1 base at J, with 9 bases in the middle. Germline V gene sequence: CDR1 MNHEY, CDR2 SMNVEV (reference sequence). The DNA for the CDR3 is TGTGCCAGCAGTTTATGGGCTAGCGGCACAGATACGCAGTATTTT. Translating gives CASSLWASGTDTQYF.

The J gene is TRBJ2-3, the V gene TRBV6-4; unclear D gene. The CDR3 length is 13 residues. Trimming left V 0 bases short and J 5 bases short, with 6 bases between. Germline CDR1 and CDR2: MRHNA and SNTAGT. In nucleotides, the CDR3 is TGTGCCAGCAGTGACTCTGGAATAGATACGCAGTATTTT. This codes for CASSDSGIDTQYF.

This clone was recorded only once. This chain connects TRBV4-1 to TRBJ2-7; 8 nucleotides align to TRBD1. V shed 4 bases, J shed 0 bases, and the junction held 5 bases outside the gene matches. CDR3 length: 15 residues. The germline gives CDR1 MGHRA, CDR2 YSYEKL. This CDR3 is CASSPDRDLSYEQYF. CDR3 DNA sequence: TGCGCCAGCAGCCCGGACAGGGATCTCTCCTACGAGCAGTACTTC.

This chain uses TRBV12-3 or TRBV12-4 with TRBJ2-7; 7 nucleotides line up with TRBD1. The V segment lost 7 bases and the J segment 0 bases; nucleotides outside the gene matches: 3. CDR3 size: 13 residues. In DNA, the CDR3 is TGTGCCAGCACTGGGGACAGCTCCTACGAGCAGTACTTC. Its protein is CASTGDSSYEQYF.

This clone was seen once. This chain connects TRBV28 to TRBJ1-4, with TRBD1 identical over 7 bases. The CDR3 is made up of 13 amino acids. Germline loops: CDR1 MDHEN, CDR2 SYDVKM. V shed 5 bases and J 8 bases; nucleotides not matched to a gene: 5. The CDR3 sequence: CASSDPGGEKLFF. The CDR3 DNA reads TGTGCCAGCAGTGACCCAGGGGGAGAAAAACTGTTTTTT.

This sequence joins TRBV24-1 and TRBJ1-1; the D gene is possibly TRBD1 (5 bases). This CDR3 has 15 amino acids. Germline V CDR1 and CDR2: KGHDR, SFDVKD. The ends were cut back, 7 bases at V and 2 bases at J, with 16 bases in the middle. The CDR3 here is CATRGTGTVNTEAFF. CDR3 sequence (DNA): TGTGCCACCAGGGGCACCGGGACGGTCAACACTGAAGCTTTCTTT.

The V call is TRBV7-2, the J call TRBJ1-2; a weak D match, TRBD1 (5 bases). The V end was cut by 3 bases, the J end by 4 bases, with 15 bases between. Germline values: CDR1 SGHTA, CDR2 FQGNSA. This CDR3 contains 15 residues. CDR3 loop: CASSLGGSGGYGYTF. The CDR3 coding sequence is TGTGCCAGCAGCTTGGGGGGATCCGGAGGCTATGGCTACACCTTC.

The chain recombines TRBV18 with TRBJ2-1, with 7 bases matching TRBD2. Trimming removed 2 bases from V and 4 bases from J; junction bases left unmatched: 5. Germline V gene data show CDR1 as KGHSH and CDR2 as LQKENI. CDR3 length: 15 amino acids. The CDR3 loop is CASSPLIAGYNEQFF. For the CDR3, the DNA is TGTGCCAGCTCACCATTGATAGCGGGTTACAATGAGCAGTTCTTC.

This rearrangement joins TRBV25-1 to TRBJ2-1; 10 nucleotides line up with TRBD2. The CDR3 sequence is 15 residues long. The germline V gene has CDR1 MGHDK and CDR2 SYGVNS. The trim removed 1 base at V and 3 bases at J, leaving 0 bases unmatched. The CDR3 loop is CASSEWTSGYNEQFF. For the CDR3, the DNA is TGTGCCAGCAGTGAATGGACTAGCGGCTACAATGAGCAGTTCTTC.

This chain connects TRBV10-3 to TRBJ1-2; D uncertain. Germline V lookup: CDR1 ENHRY, CDR2 SYGVKD. CDR3 length equals 12 residues. Trimming left V 4 bases short and J 5 bases short, with 8 bases between. The CDR3 here is CAISADGYGYTF. CDR3 sequence (DNA): TGTGCCATCAGTGCGGACGGGTATGGCTACACCTTC.

The V and J genes are TRBV11-2 and TRBJ1-1; TRBD1 might be the D (6 bases). The CDR3 spans 15 residues. V was clipped by 4 bases and J by 0 bases, with 12 bases between them. CDR1 is SGHAT, CDR2 FQNNGV, per germline. The CDR3 bases are TGTGCCAGCAGCTCCCTAGGGGGGATGAACACTGAAGCTTTCTTT. Residues: CASSSLGGMNTEAFF.

The rearrangement links TRBV5-4 to TRBJ2-2; TRBD1 is a possible D gene (5 bases). In germline, CDR1 is SGHNT, CDR2 YYREEE (reference sequence). The germline V and J ends were trimmed by 3 bases and 1 base, with 10 bases remaining between them. The CDR3 loop spans 15 amino acids. DNA of the CDR3: TGTGCCAGCAGCTGGGGCGGAAAGAACACCGGGGAGCTGTTTTTT. This translates into CASSWGGKNTGELFF. Full variable domain (rest looked up from reference TRBV5-4 and TRBJ2-2): ETGVTQSPTHLIKTRGQQVTLRCSSQSGHNTVSWYQQALGQGPQFIFQYYREEENGRGNFPPRFSGLQFPNYSSELNVNALELDDSALYLCASSWGGKNTGELFFGEGSRLTVL.

The chain couples TRBV18 to TRBJ2-7; perhaps D is TRBD1 or TRBD2 (5 bases each). Trimming took off 2 bases at V and 1 base at J, with 9 bases between the two ends. There are 14 residues in the CDR3. Looked up from germline, CDR1 is KGHSH and CDR2 is LQKENI. Here the CDR3 DNA reads TGTGCCAGCTCACCAGGGACGGCTTCCTACGAGCAGTACTTC. Translation gives CASSPGTASYEQYF. Using reference TRBV18 and TRBJ2-7 for the parts outside the CDR3, the full variable domain is NAGVMQNPRHLVRRRGQEARLRCSPMKGHSHVYWYRQLPEEGLKFMVYLQKENIIDESGMPKERFSAEFPKEGPSILRIQQVVRGDSAAYFCASSPGTASYEQYFGPGTRLTVT.

This sequence joins TRBV4-2 and TRBJ2-7, with 7 bases lining up with TRBD2. The CDR3 is made up of 17 amino acids. J lost 3 bases, V lost 5 bases, and 16 bases had no gene match. CDR1 is LGHNA, CDR2 YNFKEQ, per germline. Here the CDR3 DNA reads TGTGCCAGCAGCAAAGGGGCGGGAGTCGTCTCAAGCTACGAGCAGTACTTC. The encoded protein is CASSKGAGVVSSYEQYF.

The CDR3 DNA is TGTGCCACTTCCGGGACTAGCGGCTATGAGCAGTTCTTC. Protein product: CATSGTSGYEQFF. The chain employs TRBV19 and TRBJ2-1, with TRBD2 matching over 11 bases. V dropped 10 bases and J dropped 8; count of bases not matched to a gene: 7. In germline, CDR1 is LNHDA, CDR2 SQIVND (reference sequence). This CDR3 contains 13 residues.

The chain couples TRBV11-2 to TRBJ2-3, with 8 bases lining up with TRBD2. The V and J ends lost 5 bases and 0 bases, in that order; junction bases with no gene match: 7. This CDR3 has 16 amino acids. The germline V gene encodes CDR1 SGHAT and CDR2 FQNNGV. The DNA of the CDR3 is TGTGCCAGCAGCCCTTTAGCGGGGACTAGCACAGATACGCAGTATTTT. This gives the protein CASSPLAGTSTDTQYF.

The chain is built from TRBV27 and TRBJ2-7, with D unresolved. From germline, CDR1 is MNHEY and CDR2 SMNVEV (reference sequence). V was shortened by 4 bases and J by 0 bases, with 13 bases between the two germline ends. The CDR3 loop spans 15 amino acids. CDR3 in amino acids: CASSSIGISSYEQYF. CDR3 bases: TGTGCCAGCAGTTCTATAGGCATCAGCTCCTACGAGCAGTACTTC.

The chain employs TRBV7-6 and TRBJ2-2, with TRBD2 identical over 8 bases. Germline V gene lookup returns CDR1 SGHVS and CDR2 FNYEAQ. V gave up 3 bases and J gave up 4 bases; unmatched junction bases: 4. This CDR3 has 15 amino acids. This CDR3 reads CASSFGTSATGELFF. CDR3 in DNA: TGTGCCAGCAGCTTCGGGACTAGTGCCACCGGGGAGCTGTTTTTT.

The chain employs TRBV15 and TRBJ2-2; perhaps D is TRBD1 or TRBD2 (5 bases each). The V gene lost 0 bases and the J gene lost 5 bases, with 10 bases spanning the gap. Germline V gene data show CDR1 as LNHNV and CDR2 as YYDKDF (reference sequence). The CDR3 loop spans 15 amino acids. The CDR3 loop is CATSREGRTTGELFF. CDR3 bases: TGTGCCACCAGCAGAGAGGGACGGACGACCGGGGAGCTGTTTTTT.

J is TRBJ2-1 and V is TRBV2; TRBD1 aligns across 7 bases. The CDR3 runs to 15 residues. V shed 7 bases, J shed 7 bases, and the junction held 13 bases outside the gene matches. Germline V CDR1 and CDR2: SNHLY, FYNNEI. Written as DNA, the CDR3 is TGTGCCAGCACCAGGGGGAGTGGGTGGGCTAATGAGCAGTTCTTC. It translates to CASTRGSGWANEQFF.

The genes are TRBV11-2 and TRBJ2-2, with D unresolved. Germline V lookup: CDR1 SGHAT, CDR2 FQNNGV. The germline V and J ends were trimmed by 3 bases and 13 bases, with 15 bases remaining between them. The CDR3 runs 13 residues. The CDR3 DNA reads as TGTGCCAGCAGCTTCCACCTAGGAGCCGGGCTGTTTTTT. Translated: CASSFHLGAGLFF. The entire variable domain, with the rest obtained from reference TRBV11-2 and TRBJ2-2, is as follows: EAGVAQSPRYKIIEKRQSVAFWCNPISGHATLYWYQQILGQGPKLLIQFQNNGVVDDSQLPKDRFSAERLKGVDSTLKIQPAKLEDSAVYLCASSFHLGAGLFFGEGSRLTVL.